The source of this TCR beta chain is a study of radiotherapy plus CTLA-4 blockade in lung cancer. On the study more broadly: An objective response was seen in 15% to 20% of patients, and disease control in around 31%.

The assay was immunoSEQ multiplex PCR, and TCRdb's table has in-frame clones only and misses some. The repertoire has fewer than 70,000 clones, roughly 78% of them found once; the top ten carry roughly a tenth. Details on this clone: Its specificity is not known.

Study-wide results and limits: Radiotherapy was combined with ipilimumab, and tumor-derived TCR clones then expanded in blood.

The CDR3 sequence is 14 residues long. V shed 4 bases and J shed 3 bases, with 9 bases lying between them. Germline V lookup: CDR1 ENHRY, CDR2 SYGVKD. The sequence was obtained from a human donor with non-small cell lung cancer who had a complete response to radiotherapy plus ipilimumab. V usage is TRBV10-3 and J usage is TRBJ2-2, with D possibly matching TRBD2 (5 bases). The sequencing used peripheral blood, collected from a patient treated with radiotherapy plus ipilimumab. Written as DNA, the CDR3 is TGTGCCATCAGTGCACCGGACTACACCGGGGAGCTGTTTTTT. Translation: CAISAPDYTGELFF.